A selection of T cell receptor beta chains follows, all from one sample in a study of OX40 agonist ivuxolimab in advanced cancers. Profiling relied on immunoSEQ multiplex PCR, and the TCRdb table lists in-frame clones only, not all of them. The sample contains approximately 70,000 clones, roughly 84% of which appear only once. The sample here was CD4+ or CD8+ T cells sorted from blood, taken in a trial of the OX40 agonist ivuxolimab. These receptor sequences come from an adult with an advanced solid tumor such as melanoma, head and neck, liver or kidney cancer. Each CDR3 is given with its conserved first and last residue.

cdr3_aa: CASHRLAGELSQYF
v_call: TRBV5-6
j_call: TRBJ2-3

cdr3_aa: CATTQGTSGREETQYF
v_call: TRBV19
j_call: TRBJ2-5

cdr3_aa: CATYRPGANVLTF
v_call: TRBV6-5
j_call: TRBJ2-6

cdr3_aa: CASSPEGFPYGYTF
v_call: TRBV18
j_call: TRBJ1-2

cdr3_aa: CASSFSASEQFF
v_call: TRBV7-6
j_call: TRBJ2-1

cdr3_aa: CASSPYQRVLANYGYTF
v_call: TRBV18
j_call: TRBJ1-2

cdr3_aa: CASSFSGLAGGQGTQYF
v_call: TRBV11-2
j_call: TRBJ2-3

cdr3_aa: CASSADSNQPQHF
v_call: TRBV10-1
j_call: TRBJ1-5

cdr3_aa: CASSLVRTSEQYF
v_call: TRBV7-7
j_call: TRBJ2-7

cdr3_aa: CASSPGWEPYEQYF
v_call: TRBV18
j_call: TRBJ2-7

cdr3_aa: CASSESWRTLHF
v_call: TRBV5-8
j_call: TRBJ1-6

cdr3_aa: CASRLPGLAGGGEQFF
v_call: TRBV5-4
j_call: TRBJ2-1